This T cell receptor beta chain was identified in a study of T cells after posttransplantation cyclophosphamide. Germline assignment: CDR1 GTSNPN and CDR2 SVGIG (reference sequence). This CDR3 has 13 residues. V was pared by 3 bases and J by 8 bases, with 16 bases between. This related bone marrow graft donor gave peripheral blood on the day of marrow donation. Comments on this clone: What it binds is not known.

Overall study findings and caveats: Recipient CMV seropositivity and CMV reactivation strongly tracked TRB clonality. TRB overlap between skin or GI tissue T cells and blood was limited. Later post-transplant blood repertoires were often dominated by donor CD8+ memory clones.

Clones were read by immunoSEQ multiplex PCR, and TCRdb kept only the in-frame ones, dropping some. The repertoire holds about 66,000 clones, roughly 95% seen once, with about 3% in the top ten. The clonotype originates from a woman in her twenties or thirties in good health and a related stem cell transplant donor. Sequenced sample: PBMCs. The chain has TRBV30 and TRBJ1-2; D call uncertain. As DNA, the CDR3 is TGTGCCTGGAGAAATTCACCAGCAGCGGGCTACACCTTC. Amino acids: CAWRNSPAAGYTF.